The source of this T cell receptor (beta chain) is a study of CD8+CD57+ T cells in acquired aplastic anemia. TCR beta VDJ combinations and CDR3 sequences were profiled from genomic DNA. Via MiXCR, TCRdb re-called the reads, giving one row per CDR3 protein. The data show hundreds of thousands of distinct CDR3 sequences, approximately 32% seen once. Germline CDR1 and CDR2: DFQATT and SNEGSKA (reference sequence). CDR3 size: 12 residues. Trimming removed 0 bases at V and 7 bases at J, with 9 bases between. All patients picked for sequencing had shown, by flow cytometry, an expansion of CD8+CD57+ cells. Material for sequencing was sorted CD4+, CD8+, or CD8+CD57+ T cells (not recorded which) from PBMCs. This clonotype was obtained from a human donor with aplastic anemia. V usage is TRBV20-1 and J usage is TRBJ1-1; D is unresolved. Here the CDR3 DNA reads TGCAGTGCTAGAGATCCGCCCATTGAAGCTTTCTTT. Its protein product is CSARDPPIEAFF.